This T cell receptor (beta chain) is drawn from a study of T cells after yellow fever vaccination. Whole-study findings and limits: Subsequent booster samples again held most clones from primary vaccination (approximately 95% CD4, 85% to 90% CD8).

For TCR, cDNA came from 5'RACE template switching, which added a universal primer site and UMIs. TCRdb re-called the 5' RACE reads with MiXCR, one entry per CDR3 protein. The sample shows some 600,000 distinct CDR3 sequences, over 9% of them seen only once. This clonotype has only a few counts. Its specificity is not known. CDR3 length: 15 amino acids. After removal of 4 bases from V and 2 bases from J, the junction contained 6 bases not matched to a gene. Looked up from germline, CDR1 is SGDLS and CDR2 is YYNGEE. The V call is TRBV9, the J call TRBJ1-2, with TRBD1 matching 9 bases. Sequencing was performed on PBMCs, taken on the day of the yellow fever booster vaccination. The receptor was isolated from a young man who received the YFV17D yellow fever vaccine. Here the CDR3 DNA reads TGTGCCAGCAGCCCCCGGACAGGGGTGAACTATGGCTACACCTTC. Protein: CASSPRTGVNYGYTF.